Ten or more counts support the clone carrying this T cell receptor (beta chain). Its antigen is not identified. Only in-frame clones appear in the TCRdb table, and some are missing; sequencing was by immunoSEQ multiplex PCR. The data show over 6,500 clones, with none appearing a single time. This entry comes from a study of T cells after posttransplantation cyclophosphamide. Findings and caveats of the study: Blood and skin or GI T cell repertoires showed limited TRB overlap. TRB clonality was highly associated with recipient CMV seropositivity and reactivation.

Cyclophosphamide on days +3 and +4 followed busulfan-fludarabine conditioning and a marrow graft. The CDR3 runs 14 residues. The ends were cut back, 0 bases at V and 2 bases at J, with 11 bases in the middle. CDR1 SQVTM and CDR2 ANQGSEA come from the germline V gene. V is TRBV29-1 and J is TRBJ2-7, with D perhaps TRBD1 (6 bases). The specimen was PBMCs, collected after allogeneic stem cell transplant with posttransplant cyclophosphamide. The clonotype was recovered from a male patient in his fifties who received an allogeneic stem cell transplant from an unrelated donor, was CMV-positive, and had acute GVHD only. Some T cells may possibly be graft donor cells. The DNA of the CDR3 is TGCAGCGTTGAAGATAGAACAGGGACCTACGAGCAGTACTTC. It translates to CSVEDRTGTYEQYF.